This note documents a single T cell receptor beta chain sequence. Its antigen is not known. The data were obtained in a study of cytomegalovirus exposure and HLA in healthy donors. With 60 Vbeta and 13 Jbeta primers, the PCR was carried out. Generated by immunoSEQ multiplex PCR, the TCRdb table keeps only in-frame clones and is missing some. The table lists about 170,000 clones, approximately 84% of them singletons. Whole-study findings and limits: It was 164 TCR beta chains that were listed as cytomegalovirus-associated.

The CDR3 is made up of 13 amino acids. CDR1 is SGHRS, CDR2 YFSETQ, per germline. V trimming: 7 bases; J trimming: 9 bases; junction bases outside the gene matches: 9. Sequenced: PBMCs. This receptor was identified in a boy younger than 10 in good health and CMV-seronegative. The rearrangement links TRBV5-1 to TRBJ2-1; 8 bases fit TRBD2. CDR3 sequence reads: CASALAAGGEQFF. In nucleotides, the CDR3 is TGCGCCAGCGCACTAGCGGCCGGGGGTGAGCAGTTCTTC.